This T cell receptor beta chain comes out of a study of T-cell memory formation after mild COVID-19. Study findings and constraints: CD4/CD8 balance held among clones contracting day 15 to 85, and later expanders leaned CD4+. Memory sampled before infection contained some responding clones, suggesting cross-reactive memory joined.

A word on this clonotype: What it binds is not known.

Constant-segment primers served in 5'RACE that generated TCR alpha and TCR beta cDNA libraries bearing sample barcodes and UMIs. TCRdb redid the calling of the 5' RACE reads with MiXCR, one entry per CDR3 protein. The profile shows roughly 52,000 distinct CDR3 sequences, more than 9% of them singletons. Germline V gives CDR1 LGHNA, CDR2 YSLEER. The V end was cut by 0 bases, the J end by 3 bases, with 7 bases between. The CDR3 has 14 amino acids. The chain links TRBV4-3 to TRBJ2-3; D call uncertain. The sequencing input was PBMCs or a T cell subset sorted from them (not recorded which). The receptor's source is a man between 18 and 35 years old who had mild COVID-19 (a few samples of this study predate the infection). Cell type and time point are not known. For the CDR3, the DNA is TGCGCCAGCAGCCAAGAAGCCTTTACAGATACGCAGTATTTT. Translating gives CASSQEAFTDTQYF.